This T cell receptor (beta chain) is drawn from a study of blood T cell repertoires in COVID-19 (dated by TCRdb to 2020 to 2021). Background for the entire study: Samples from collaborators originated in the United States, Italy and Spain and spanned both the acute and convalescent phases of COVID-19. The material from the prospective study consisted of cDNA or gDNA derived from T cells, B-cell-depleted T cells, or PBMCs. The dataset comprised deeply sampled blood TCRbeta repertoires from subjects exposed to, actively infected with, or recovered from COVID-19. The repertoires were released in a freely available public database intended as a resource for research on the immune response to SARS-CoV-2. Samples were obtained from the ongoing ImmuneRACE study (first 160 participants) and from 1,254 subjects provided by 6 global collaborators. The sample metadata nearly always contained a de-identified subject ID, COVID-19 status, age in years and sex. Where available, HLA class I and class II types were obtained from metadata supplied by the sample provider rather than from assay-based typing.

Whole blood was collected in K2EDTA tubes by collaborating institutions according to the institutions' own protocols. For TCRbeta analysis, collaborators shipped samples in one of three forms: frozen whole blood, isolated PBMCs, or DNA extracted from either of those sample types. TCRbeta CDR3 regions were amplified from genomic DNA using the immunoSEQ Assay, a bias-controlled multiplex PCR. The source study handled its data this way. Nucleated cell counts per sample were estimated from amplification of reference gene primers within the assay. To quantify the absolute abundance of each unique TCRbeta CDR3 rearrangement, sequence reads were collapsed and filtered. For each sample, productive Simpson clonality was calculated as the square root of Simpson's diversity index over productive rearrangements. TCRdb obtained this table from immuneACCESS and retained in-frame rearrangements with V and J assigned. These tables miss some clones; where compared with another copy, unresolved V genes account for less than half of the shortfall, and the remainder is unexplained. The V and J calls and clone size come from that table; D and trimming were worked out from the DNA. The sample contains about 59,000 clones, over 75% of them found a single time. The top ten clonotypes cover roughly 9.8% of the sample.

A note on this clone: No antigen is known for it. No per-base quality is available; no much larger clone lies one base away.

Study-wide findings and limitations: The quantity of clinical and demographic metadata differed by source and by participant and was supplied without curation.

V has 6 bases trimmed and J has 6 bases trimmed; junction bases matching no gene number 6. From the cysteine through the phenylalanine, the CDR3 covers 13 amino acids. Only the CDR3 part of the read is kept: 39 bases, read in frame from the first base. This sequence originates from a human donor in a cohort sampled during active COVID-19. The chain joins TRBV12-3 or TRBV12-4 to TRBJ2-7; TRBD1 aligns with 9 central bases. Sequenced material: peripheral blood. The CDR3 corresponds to CASRGQGFSEQYF. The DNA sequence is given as TGTGCCAGCAGGGGACAGGGTTTTAGCGAGCAGTACTTC.